This note documents a single T cell receptor (beta chain) sequence. The cohort comprised adults aged roughly 18 to 95 years residing in about two dozen US areas. The entry originates in a study of blood T cell repertoires in COVID-19. Across the whole study: Sites in the United States, Italy and Spain provided acute and convalescent COVID-19 samples.

Germline assignment: CDR1 MNHEY and CDR2 SMNVEV (reference sequence). There are 12 residues in the CDR3. V lost 5 bases and J lost 7, with 11 bases in between. TCRdb's copy holds only in-frame clones and misses some; the assay was immunoSEQ multiplex PCR. This table has 210,000 or so clones, around 84% appearing once. The gene calls are TRBV27 and TRBJ1-1; D uncertain. The source is a man between 25 and 39 years old with acute COVID-19. The sequencing sample was made of PBMCs or T cells enriched from blood (not recorded which). CDR3 sequence reads: CASSKKRDEAFF. The DNA for the CDR3 is TGTGCCAGCAGTAAGAAGAGGGATGAAGCTTTCTTT.